This note documents a single T cell receptor beta chain sequence. The germline V gene has CDR1 MNHNS and CDR2 SASEGT. V lost 3 bases to trimming and J lost 0 bases, with 11 bases between them. The CDR3 consists of 15 residues. The data were obtained in a study of PD-L1 blockade in urothelial cancer. Spiked synthetic TCR analogs estimated absolute template abundance per PCR. Data came from immunoSEQ multiplex PCR; TCRdb stores just in-frame clones and leaves some out. The sample includes 50,000 to 65,000 clones, about 86% seen only once; the top ten take 2.9%. The source was PBMCs, collected around atezolizumab (anti-PD-L1) treatment. The clonotype was recovered from a man aged 45-65 years with urothelial cancer. The chain employs TRBV6-1 and TRBJ1-2, with a tentative D call TRBD1 (5 bases). The CDR3 nucleotides are TGTGCCAGCAGTGAGCAGGGCCTAGCTAACTATGGCTACACCTTC. Its protein product is CASSEQGLANYGYTF.